What follows are 10 T cell receptor beta chains derived from one specimen sequenced in a study of blood T cell repertoires in COVID-19. Only in-frame clones appear in the TCRdb table, and some are missing; sequencing was by immunoSEQ multiplex PCR. Of approximately 170,000 clones listed, roughly nine tenths are singletons. Sequences were obtained from peripheral blood. The receptor source for this set is a man in his sixties with active or convalescent COVID-19.

This rearrangement joins TRBV19 to TRBJ2-7, with D possibly TRBD2 on 6 matching bases. With 2 bases removed from V and 0 bases from J, the gap between germline ends came to 14 bases. Germline CDR1 and CDR2: LNHDA and SQIVND (reference sequence). This CDR3 has 16 amino acids. Here the CDR3 reads CASSISGGTFSYEQYF. CDR3 DNA: TGTGCCAGTAGTATATCTGGAGGGACCTTCTCCTACGAGCAGTACTTC.

The V and J genes are TRBV6-5 and TRBJ2-3; D perhaps matches TRBD2 (6 bases). From germline, CDR1 is MNHEY and CDR2 SVGAGI. The CDR3 has 13 residues. V was clipped by 11 bases and J by 1 base, with 13 bases between them. The CDR3 protein is CACTSRRTDTQYF. CDR3 nucleotides: TGTGCCTGCACTAGCAGACGCACAGATACGCAGTATTTT.

The chain employs TRBV10-3 and TRBJ1-2; D not certain. CDR1 and CDR2 (germline): ENHRY, SYGVKD. V was clipped by 0 bases and J by 1 base, with 6 bases between them. The CDR3 sequence is 14 residues long. The CDR3 DNA follows: TGTGCCATCAGTGAGTCGCGAAGTAACTATGGCTACACCTTC. Translating it yields CAISESRSNYGYTF.

The count of this clone is one. Other nucleotide sequences in the sample specify the same CDR3. The chain recombines TRBV12-3 or TRBV12-4 with TRBJ1-1; D not certain. This CDR3 is built from 12 residues. Trimming took 5 bases from V and 3 from J, leaving 7 bases between them. DNA of the CDR3: TGTGCCAGCAGTCCGAGGGACACTGAAGCTTTCTTT. This sequence encodes CASSPRDTEAFF.

This clone was counted between two and nine times. V gene TRBV5-4 combines with J gene TRBJ2-3, with 8 bases matching TRBD2. This CDR3 is 15 amino acids long. Germline V gene data show CDR1 as SGHNT and CDR2 as YYREEE (reference sequence). With V trimmed by 1 base and J by 2 bases, 3 bases remained unmatched. In nucleotides, the CDR3 is TGTGCCAGCAGCTTGAGTAGCGGGATCACAGATACGCAGTATTTT. As protein: CASSLSSGITDTQYF.

This clone occurred once. This rearrangement joins TRBV5-1 to TRBJ1-3; no definite D call. The length of the CDR3 is 15 residues. The V gene's germline CDR1 is SGHRS and CDR2 YFSETQ. V was shortened by 0 bases and J by 0 bases, with 7 bases between the two germline ends. The CDR3 DNA reads TGCGCCAGCAGCTTGGCCGACTACTCTGGAAACACCATATATTTT. Translating gives CASSLADYSGNTIYF. Together with reference TRBV5-1 and TRBJ1-3, the CDR3 gives the full variable domain: KAGVTQTPRYLIKTRGQQVTLSCSPISGHRSVSWYQQTPGQGLQFLFEYFSETQRNKGNFPGRFSGRQFSNSRSEMNVSTLELGDSALYLCASSLADYSGNTIYFGEGSWLTVV.

The rearrangement links TRBV18 to TRBJ2-5, with 13 nucleotides matching TRBD2. The CDR3 has 16 amino acids. CDR1 and CDR2 (germline): KGHSH, LQKENI. With V trimmed by 5 bases and J by 5 bases, 8 bases remained unmatched. CDR3: CASSTLAGGPTETQYF. CDR3 coding DNA: TGTGCCAGCTCAACACTAGCGGGAGGGCCTACCGAGACCCAGTACTTC. Full variable domain (outside the CDR3, taken from reference TRBV18 and TRBJ2-5): NAGVMQNPRHLVRRRGQEARLRCSPMKGHSHVYWYRQLPEEGLKFMVYLQKENIIDESGMPKERFSAEFPKEGPSILRIQQVVRGDSAAYFCASSTLAGGPTETQYFGPGTRLLVL.

The V and J genes are TRBV6-5 and TRBJ2-7, with TRBD1 matching over 9 bases. The junction had 5 bases not matched to a gene; V was cut back by 5 bases and J by 6 bases. The length of the CDR3 is 13 residues. Germline lookup yields CDR1 MNHEY and CDR2 SVGAGI. The CDR3 DNA reads as TGTGCCAGCAGTAGGGACAGGGAAAGCGAGCAGTACTTC. Translating it yields CASSRDRESEQYF.

This sequence joins TRBV5-1 and TRBJ1-4, with D unresolved. The CDR3 contains 15 residues. Trimming cost V 3 bases and J 0 bases, with 9 bases left between them. Germline loops: CDR1 SGHRS, CDR2 YFSETQ. The CDR3 DNA is TGCGCCAGCAGCTCGATGAGTGCAACTAATGAAAAACTGTTTTTT. Its translation: CASSSMSATNEKLFF. The full variable domain, with the rest looked up from reference TRBV5-1 and TRBJ1-4, is KAGVTQTPRYLIKTRGQQVTLSCSPISGHRSVSWYQQTPGQGLQFLFEYFSETQRNKGNFPGRFSGRQFSNSRSEMNVSTLELGDSALYLCASSSMSATNEKLFFGSGTQLSVL.

The chain uses TRBV12-5 and TRBJ2-7, with 8 bases identical to TRBD1. Germline-derived CDR1 and CDR2 are LGHNT and FRNRAP. The CDR3 consists of 15 residues. V trimming: 2 bases; J trimming: 2 bases; junction bases outside the gene matches: 5. CDR3 DNA: TGTGCTAGTGGTTTGTGGGGGACAGGTACCTACGAGCAGTACTTC. This gives the protein CASGLWGTGTYEQYF.